This is a list of T cell receptor beta chains from one sample in a study of T cell responses to AZD1222 COVID-19 vaccine. Measured with immunoSEQ multiplex PCR; TCRdb has only the in-frame clones, and not every one. This table holds 80,000 to 100,000 clones, roughly 89% found once. The starting material was peripheral blood, obtained 28 days after the second AZD1222 dose. These receptors all stem from an adult who received the AZD1222 COVID-19 vaccine. The CDR3 runs from the conserved cysteine through the conserved F or W. The D gene is left open where the match is weak. Not every row has a clone size; where given, it reads once, few, many or a size class.

length,size,V,J,D,CDR3,DNA
13,.,TRBV25-1,TRBJ2-1,.,CASSLHRGNEQFF,TGTGCCAGCAGTTTACATAGGGGAAATGAGCAGTTCTTC
15,once,TRBV5-1,TRBJ2-5,.,CASSWTSGLQETQYF,TGCGCCAGCAGCTGGACATCAGGACTACAAGAGACCCAGTACTTC
12,.,TRBV19,TRBJ1-2,.,CASDGTNYGYTF,TGTGCCAGCGATGGGACAAACTATGGCTACACCTTC
12,.,TRBV3-1/TRBV3-2,TRBJ1-4,.,CASSQDREKLFF,TGTGCCAGCAGCCAAGATAGGGAAAAACTGTTTTTT
15,.,TRBV4-1,TRBJ1-2,TRBD1,CASSQPDRANYGYTF,TGCGCCAGCAGCCAACCGGACAGGGCTAACTATGGCTACACCTTC
13,.,TRBV6-1,TRBJ1-4,.,CASSEVQGEKLFF,TGTGCCAGCAGTGAGGTCCAGGGGGAAAAACTGTTTTTT
16,few,TRBV11-2,TRBJ2-7,.,CASSLVGTRGGYEQYF,TGTGCCAGCAGCTTAGTCGGGACGAGGGGAGGATACGAGCAGTACTTC
14,.,TRBV5-5,TRBJ2-5,TRBD1,CASSPVGGVGAQYF,TGTGCCAGCAGCCCTGTAGGGGGCGTAGGGGCCCAGTACTTC
13,.,TRBV7-2,TRBJ1-2,.,CASSPGRLGGYTF,TGTGCCAGCAGCCCAGGACGGCTTGGAGGCTACACCTTC
15,.,TRBV5-1,TRBJ2-2,.,CASSLGQGATGELFF,TGCGCCAGCAGCTTGGGGCAGGGCGCGACCGGGGAGCTGTTTTTT
13,once,TRBV2,TRBJ1-1,TRBD1,CASSGQGETEAFF,TGTGCCAGCAGTGGACAGGGGGAAACTGAAGCTTTCTTT
17,.,TRBV24-1,TRBJ2-1,.,CATSDSSFGPEHNEQFF,TGTGCCACCAGTGACTCCAGTTTTGGGCCCGAACACAATGAGCAGTTCTTC
11,.,TRBV20-1,TRBJ1-2,TRBD1,CSATGLYGYTF,TGCAGTGCGACAGGGTTATATGGCTACACCTTC